Shown below are 13 T cell receptor beta chains from a single sample sequenced in a study of T cell clonality in common variable immunodeficiency (dated by TCRdb to about 2015). The method behind the library was the immunoSEQ multiplex PCR assay. Here the immuneACCESS table is served through TCRdb, limited to in-frame sequences with V and J called. Missing clones are a known gap in these copies; in checked studies unresolved V genes cover under half, and the rest lacks a known reason. This sample contains tens of thousands of clones, none of which is a singleton. Of the sample, about 5% falls within the top ten clones. The sequencing input was peripheral blood mononuclear cells. These receptors originate from a person aged 18 to 70 in good health.

This clone was observed at least ten times. Read data end 3 residues before the CDR3 end; the end is taken from the germline J gene. The chain has TRBV5-1 and TRBJ2-3, with 12 bases lining up with TRBD2. Germline values: CDR1 SGHRS, CDR2 YFSETQ. This CDR3 is 18 amino acids long. V dropped 0 bases and J dropped 1; count of bases not matched to a gene: 6. The CDR3 protein is CASSLALAGGPGTDTQYF. The part of the CDR3 DNA that was read is TGCGCCAGCAGCTTGGCCCTAGCGGGAGGGCCCGGCACAGATACG. Variable domain in full (rest from reference TRBV5-1 and TRBJ2-3): KAGVTQTPRYLIKTRGQQVTLSCSPISGHRSVSWYQQTPGQGLQFLFEYFSETQRNKGNFPGRFSGRQFSNSRSEMNVSTLELGDSALYLCASSLALAGGPGTDTQYFGPGTRLTVL.

This clone showed up many times. The read ends 3 residues shy of where the CDR3 ends; the end is completed using the germline J gene. V and J are TRBV2 and TRBJ1-4; D is unresolved. The germline V and J ends were trimmed by 5 bases and 8 bases, with 6 bases remaining between them. The CDR3 has 11 residues. The germline CDR1 and CDR2 sequences are SNHLY and FYNNEI. The CDR3 protein is CASSLQEKLFF. The CDR3 DNA, read in part, is TGTGCCAGCAGTTTACAGGAAAAA.

A few counts support this clone. CDR3 residues: CASSLDWGPGNTIYF. CDR3 bases read: TGTGCCAGCAGCTTAGACTGGGGGCCGGGAAACACC. V is TRBV11-3 and J is TRBJ1-3, with D possibly matching TRBD1 (6 bases). Coverage ceases 3 residues before the CDR3 finishes, and the germline J gene fills in the end. V shed 0 bases and J shed 4 bases, with 10 bases lying between them. Germline V gives CDR1 SGHNT, CDR2 YENEEA. The CDR3 spans 15 residues.

In this sample, this clone turned up many times. The CDR3 end lies 3 residues beyond the end of the read and is filled in from the germline J gene. The chain employs TRBV20-1 and TRBJ1-1, with a weak D call TRBD1 (5 bases). The V end was cut by 0 bases, the J end by 5 bases, with 10 bases between. The CDR3 consists of 13 residues. Germline CDR1 reads DFQATT; CDR2 reads SNEGSKA (reference sequence). Partial CDR3 DNA: TGCAGTGCTAGAGATCGCGGGGGGACTGAA. Encoded protein: CSARDRGGTE. The complete CDR3 reads CSARDRGGTEAFF.

This clone was recorded at least ten times. Read coverage stops 3 residues before the CDR3 terminus; the germline J gene supplies the remainder. The genes are TRBV20-1 and TRBJ2-1; 13 bases fit TRBD2. The germline V gene has CDR1 DFQATT and CDR2 SNEGSKA (reference sequence). The CDR3 spans 14 residues. V lost 5 bases to trimming and J lost 8 bases; unmatched junction nucleotides: 6. The CDR3 sequence: CSAQLAGGIDEQFF. CDR3 DNA, as far as it was read: TGCAGTGCTCAACTAGCGGGAGGGATCGATGAG.

This clone was seen many times. The read terminates 3 residues ahead of where the CDR3 ends, so the germline J gene completes it. This chain uses TRBV7-8 with TRBJ2-5; TRBD2 is a possible D gene (6 bases). Trimming removed 5 bases at V and 3 bases at J, with 13 bases between. The CDR3 spans 14 residues. Germline lookup yields CDR1 SGHVS and CDR2 FQNEAQ. The CDR3 DNA, read in part, is TGTGCCAGCAGCGACCCGTGGGGGGAAGAGACC. It translates to CASSDPWGEET. The entire CDR3 reads CASSDPWGEETQYF. Full variable domain (missing parts from reference TRBV7-8 and TRBJ2-5): GAGVSQSPRYKVAKRGQDVALRCDPISGHVSLFWYQQALGQGPEFLTYFQNEAQLDKSGLPSDRFFAERPEGSVSTLKIQRTQQEDSAVYLCASSDPWGEETQYFGPGTRLLVL.

Points on this clone: The read stops 3 residues short of the end of the CDR3; the missing end is completed from the germline J gene. The chain couples TRBV18 to TRBJ1-5; D gene unclear. In germline, CDR1 is KGHSH, CDR2 LQKENI. V lost 1 base and J lost 0, with 7 bases in between. The CDR3 totals 15 residues. The covered CDR3 bases are TGTGCCAGCTCACCACAGGGTTCTAGCAATCAGCCC. Protein product: CASSPQGSSNQP. The whole CDR3 protein reads CASSPQGSSNQPQHF.

This clone was seen repeatedly, ten times or more. With the read ending 3 residues before the CDR3 end, the germline J gene is used to fill in that end. This chain joins TRBV20-1 and TRBJ2-2; 13 nucleotides agree with TRBD2. CDR1 is DFQATT, CDR2 SNEGSKA, per germline (reference sequence). Unmatched junction bases numbered 12, after V lost 4 bases and J lost 7 bases. This CDR3 has 17 residues. The CDR3 here is CSAIGLAGDMVGGELFF. CDR3 DNA (partial): TGCAGTGCTATAGGACTAGCGGGAGATATGGTCGGCGGGGAG.

This clone has a count of ten or more. Coverage ceases 3 residues before the CDR3 finishes, and the germline J gene fills in the end. The chain couples TRBV28 to TRBJ2-1, with 9 bases that match TRBD2. V was pared by 3 bases and J by 7 bases, with 10 bases of the junction left unmatched. The CDR3 is made up of 16 amino acids. CDR1 and CDR2 (germline): MDHEN, SYDVKM. CDR3: CASSFPAGGPWNEQFF. CDR3 DNA (partial): TGTGCCAGCAGTTTCCCCGCGGGAGGGCCGTGGAATGAG.

This clone was recorded at least ten times. The CDR3 end falls 3 residues outside the read, so it is completed with the germline J gene. The chain is built from TRBV6-2 or TRBV6-3 and TRBJ1-5; D is unresolved. The germline V gene has CDR1 MNHEY and CDR2 SVGEGT. Deletions cut 6 bases from V and 6 bases from J, with 12 bases between. This CDR3 is built from 13 residues. This CDR3 is CASSRARGQPQHF. The CDR3 DNA, read in part, is TGTGCCAGCAGCCGTGCGCGTGGTCAGCCC.

A remark on this clone: The read halts 3 residues ahead of the CDR3 end, with the missing end drawn from the germline J gene. The V and J genes are TRBV19 and TRBJ1-1, with 9 bases identical to TRBD1. The CDR3 covers 16 residues. V was clipped by 4 bases and J by 2 bases; unmatched bases: 8. Germline V lookup: CDR1 LNHDA, CDR2 SQIVND (reference sequence). The sequenced CDR3 bases are TGTGCCAGTAGTACAGATGGGACAGGGCTAAACACTGAA. Its translation: CASSTDGTGLNTE. The whole CDR3 region reads CASSTDGTGLNTEAFF.

This clone was seen ten or more times. The CDR3 extends 3 residues past the end of the read, so its final part is completed from the germline J gene. The J gene is TRBJ2-1, the V gene TRBV29-1; D perhaps matches TRBD2 (5 bases). The germline gives CDR1 SQVTM, CDR2 ANQGSEA. The CDR3 extends over 13 amino acids. Trimming took 4 bases from V and 5 from J, leaving 12 bases between them. CDR3 DNA, as far as it was read: TGCAGCGTTGCCGTAGCGAATGACAATGAG. This codes for CSVAVANDNE. The whole CDR3 region reads CSVAVANDNEQFF.

This clone was detected many times. The read comes to an end 3 residues before the CDR3 does, leaving the germline J gene to fill in the end. This chain uses TRBV19 with TRBJ1-4; D is uncertain. The CDR3 totals 12 residues. CDR1 LNHDA and CDR2 SQIVND come from the germline V gene (reference sequence). Trimming shortened V by 5 bases and J by 4 bases, and 5 bases separated the two germline ends. CDR3 protein: CASSLFNEKLFF. CDR3 DNA (partial): TGTGCCAGTAGTCTCTTTAATGAAAAA. The full variable domain, its missing parts supplied by reference TRBV19 and TRBJ1-4, is DGGITQSPKYLFRKEGQNVTLSCEQNLNHDAMYWYRQDPGQGLRLIYYSQIVNDFQKGDIAEGYSVSREKKESFPLTVTSAQKNPTAFYLCASSLFNEKLFFGSGTQLSVL.